The 19 T cell receptor beta chains presented below share a single source sample, sequenced in a study of tumor-infiltrating lymphocytes in localized non-small cell lung cancer. Sequenced by immunoSEQ multiplex PCR; TCRdb stores in-frame clones only, minus some. The sample carries about 23,000 clones, less than 70% recorded once. The sequenced sample consisted of lung tumor tissue. The source of these receptors is a human donor with non-small cell lung cancer.

The chain has TRBV4-1 and TRBJ2-7; D is unresolved. Germline V lookup: CDR1 MGHRA, CDR2 YSYEKL. There are 16 residues in the CDR3. Trimming removed 1 base from V and 0 bases from J, with 13 bases in between. CDR3 coding DNA: TGCGCCAGCAGCCAAGGGGCATCTTCAGCCTCCTACGAGCAGTACTTC. Protein sequence: CASSQGASSASYEQYF.

This clone is medium-sized within its sample. The V call is TRBV11-2, the J call TRBJ2-1; D not resolved. Germline CDR1 reads SGHAT; CDR2 reads FQNNGV. This CDR3 has 13 amino acids. Trimming left V 4 bases short and J 0 bases short, with 4 bases between. The CDR3 DNA reads as TGTGCCAGCAGCTCTACCTCCTACAATGAGCAGTTCTTC. Encoded protein: CASSSTSYNEQFF.

This clone was observed a handful of times. The chain's CDR3 is CASSLEGSTGGGYTF. The CDR3 DNA is TGTGCCAGCAGCTTAGAAGGGTCGACAGGGGGAGGCTACACCTTC. The J gene is TRBJ1-2, the V gene TRBV11-2, with TRBD1 identical over 9 bases. V trimming: 0 bases; J trimming: 8 bases; junction bases outside the gene matches: 7. Germline V gene data show CDR1 as SGHAT and CDR2 as FQNNGV. The CDR3 extends over 15 amino acids. The variable domain in full, completed from reference TRBV11-2 and TRBJ1-2, reads EAGVAQSPRYKIIEKRQSVAFWCNPISGHATLYWYQQILGQGPKLLIQFQNNGVVDDSQLPKDRFSAERLKGVDSTLKIQPAKLEDSAVYLCASSLEGSTGGGYTFGSGTRLTVV.

The genes are TRBV11-2 and TRBJ2-7, with 7 bases matching TRBD2. This CDR3 has 16 residues. Germline V gene data show CDR1 as SGHAT and CDR2 as FQNNGV. J gave up 4 bases and V 4 bases, and 13 bases lay outside the gene matches. The DNA for the CDR3 is TGTGCCAGCAGCTCCCTACTAGCGTCCCTTCAGTACGAGCAGTACTTC. Translation gives CASSSLLASLQYEQYF. Together with reference TRBV11-2 and TRBJ2-7, the CDR3 gives the full variable domain: EAGVAQSPRYKIIEKRQSVAFWCNPISGHATLYWYQQILGQGPKLLIQFQNNGVVDDSQLPKDRFSAERLKGVDSTLKIQPAKLEDSAVYLCASSSLLASLQYEQYFGPGTRLTVT.

CDR3 amino acids: CASSLRLNTEAFF. The CDR3 DNA reads as TGTGCCAGCAGCTTAAGGTTGAACACTGAAGCTTTCTTT. The J gene is TRBJ1-1, the V gene TRBV7-2; D unclear. Germline CDR1 is SGHTA and CDR2 is FQGNSA. The CDR3 extends over 13 amino acids. V lost 2 bases, J lost 0 bases, and 4 bases lay in between. Complete variable domain (other parts from reference TRBV7-2 and TRBJ1-1): GAGVSQSPSNKVTEKGKDVELRCDPISGHTALYWYRQSLGQGLEFLIYFQGNSAPDKSGLPSDRFSAERTGGSVSTLTIQRTQQEDSAVYLCASSLRLNTEAFFGQGTRLTVV.

The V gene is TRBV9, the J gene TRBJ1-4; D possibly corresponds to TRBD1 (5 bases). CDR1 SGDLS and CDR2 YYNGEE come from the germline V gene. Deletions cut 0 bases from V and 8 bases from J, with 14 bases between. This CDR3 is built from 15 residues. The CDR3 bases are TGTGCCAGCAGCGTAGAAGACAGCCTCTACGAAAAACTGTTTTTT. Protein: CASSVEDSLYEKLFF. The full variable domain, with the rest looked up from reference TRBV9 and TRBJ1-4, is DSGVTQTPKHLITATGQRVTLRCSPRSGDLSVYWYQQSLDQGLQFLIQYYNGEERAKGNILERFSAQQFPDLHSELNLSSLELGDSALYFCASSVEDSLYEKLFFGSGTQLSVL.

The rearrangement links TRBV18 to TRBJ2-3; TRBD2 might be the D (5 bases). Germline assignment: CDR1 KGHSH and CDR2 LQKENI. Trimming stripped 2 bases from V and 3 bases from J, with 9 bases between. The CDR3 is 14 residues long. In DNA form, the CDR3 reads TGTGCCAGCTCACCAAGAAGAGGGACAGATACGCAGTATTTT. This encodes CASSPRRGTDTQYF. The entire variable domain, with the rest obtained from reference TRBV18 and TRBJ2-3, is as follows: NAGVMQNPRHLVRRRGQEARLRCSPMKGHSHVYWYRQLPEEGLKFMVYLQKENIIDESGMPKERFSAEFPKEGPSILRIQQVVRGDSAAYFCASSPRRGTDTQYFGPGTRLTVL.

The CDR3 DNA is TGCGCCAGCACGGACAGGGGGAGGTTCACCGGGGAGCTGTTTTTT. It is translated as CASTDRGRFTGELFF. V gene TRBV10-1 combines with J gene TRBJ2-2; TRBD1 aligns across 10 bases. The J segment lost 4 bases and the V segment lost 7 bases, leaving 6 bases of the junction unmatched. CDR3 length: 15 amino acids. Germline lookup yields CDR1 WNHNN and CDR2 SYGVQD (reference sequence).

This clone was seen a single time. This rearrangement joins TRBV6-6 to TRBJ2-7, with 8 bases identical to TRBD1. Trimming took 6 bases from V and 0 from J; bases not matched to a gene: 7. The CDR3 extends over 15 amino acids. CDR1 and CDR2 from the germline V gene are MNHNY and SVGAGI (reference sequence). CDR3 protein: CASSYSGTGSYEQYF. CDR3 DNA: TGTGCCAGCAGCTATTCCGGGACAGGCTCCTACGAGCAGTACTTC.

This clone has a handful of counts. V usage is TRBV2 and J usage is TRBJ2-7, with D tentatively TRBD2 (6 bases). The CDR3 is made up of 14 amino acids. CDR1 and CDR2 from the germline V gene are SNHLY and FYNNEI. V lost 9 bases and J lost 0, with 15 bases in between. CDR3 nucleotide sequence: TGTGCCAGTTTCAGGAGGGAGAGCTCCTACGAGCAGTACTTC. Its protein is CASFRRESSYEQYF.

The genes are TRBV11-2 and TRBJ1-3; D is unclear. The V end was cut by 5 bases, the J end by 4 bases, with 18 bases between. Germline V CDR1 and CDR2: SGHAT, FQNNGV. The CDR3 has 16 residues. This chain's CDR3 is CASSPQGGVRGNTIYF. The CDR3 DNA follows: TGTGCCAGCAGCCCCCAAGGCGGGGTAAGAGGAAACACCATATATTTT.

This clone was observed a few times. The chain employs TRBV4-2 and TRBJ2-2, with 14 positions matching TRBD2. Germline V gene data show CDR1 as LGHNA and CDR2 as YNFKEQ. Trimming took 0 bases from V and 6 from J; bases not matched to a gene: 0. The CDR3 is 16 residues long. In DNA, the CDR3 is TGTGCCAGCAGCCAAGAGGGACTAGCGGGAGCCGGGGAGCTGTTTTTT. Protein product: CASSQEGLAGAGELFF.

There are a few counts of this clone. V and J are TRBV30 and TRBJ1-5; tentative D call: TRBD1 (6 bases). This CDR3 is 15 amino acids long. Trimming took off 3 bases at V and 5 bases at J, with 17 bases between the two ends. Germline V gives CDR1 GTSNPN, CDR2 SVGIG (reference sequence). CDR3 in DNA: TGTGCCTGGAGGGGCGGTCGGGGGCCCGATCAGCCCCAGCATTTT. Translated, it gives CAWRGGRGPDQPQHF.

This chain connects TRBV30 to TRBJ2-1; TRBD2 aligns across 9 bases. CDR1 and CDR2 from the germline V gene are GTSNPN and SVGIG (reference sequence). The junction had 3 bases not matched to a gene; V was cut back by 4 bases and J by 2 bases. This CDR3 is built from 14 residues. This chain's CDR3 is CAWKLAGTYNEQFF. The DNA for the CDR3 is TGTGCCTGGAAGCTAGCGGGAACCTACAATGAGCAGTTCTTC.

This chain uses TRBV28 with TRBJ2-6; D is undetermined. Trimming stripped 3 bases from V and 4 bases from J, with 10 bases between. The CDR3 runs to 15 residues. CDR1 is MDHEN, CDR2 SYDVKM, per germline. CDR3 DNA sequence: TGTGCCAGCAGTTTCGCGACGGAGGGGGCCAACGTCCTGACTTTC. Amino acid sequence: CASSFATEGANVLTF. Drawing the rest from reference TRBV28 and TRBJ2-6, the complete variable domain is DVKVTQSSRYLVKRTGEKVFLECVQDMDHENMFWYRQDPGLGLRLIYFSYDVKMKEKGDIPEGYSVSREKKERFSLILESASTNQTSMYLCASSFATEGANVLTFGAGSRLTVL.

The rearrangement links TRBV29-1 to TRBJ2-7; 7 positions match TRBD1. CDR1 is SQVTM, CDR2 ANQGSEA, per germline. Trimming cost V 5 bases and J 3 bases; bases outside gene matches: 16. CDR3 size: 16 residues. The CDR3 DNA reads TGCAGCGTTTCAAGGGGAAACAGGGGTACTATCTACGAGCAGTACTTC. Translated: CSVSRGNRGTIYEQYF.

CDR3 coding DNA: TGCGCCAGCAGCCCATACATAGCGGGAGGGCCGAGGGATGAGCAGTTCTTC. This translates into CASSPYIAGGPRDEQFF. The J gene is TRBJ2-1, the V gene TRBV5-1; 11 positions match TRBD2. J was trimmed by 8 bases and V by 4 bases; bases with no gene match: 14. CDR3 length equals 17 residues. Germline V gene data show CDR1 as SGHRS and CDR2 as YFSETQ. Variable domain in full (rest from reference TRBV5-1 and TRBJ2-1): KAGVTQTPRYLIKTRGQQVTLSCSPISGHRSVSWYQQTPGQGLQFLFEYFSETQRNKGNFPGRFSGRQFSNSRSEMNVSTLELGDSALYLCASSPYIAGGPRDEQFFGPGTRLTVL.

This chain joins TRBV18 and TRBJ2-6; TRBD1 matches at 8 bases. V lost 2 bases, J lost 6 bases, and 15 bases stayed unmatched. This CDR3 has 19 amino acids. Looked up from germline, CDR1 is KGHSH and CDR2 is LQKENI. The CDR3 loop reads CASSPVFLQDRGAANVLTF. CDR3 DNA: TGTGCCAGCTCACCAGTTTTCCTACAAGACAGGGGAGCGGCCAACGTCCTGACTTTC.

The chain recombines TRBV18 with TRBJ2-5, with no clear D. Trimming left V 6 bases short and J 5 bases short, with 13 bases between. The CDR3 is 13 residues long. Germline V CDR1 and CDR2: KGHSH, LQKENI. This CDR3 is CASSQTTVETQYF. CDR3 in DNA: TGTGCCAGCTCCCAGACCACGGTGGAGACCCAGTACTTC.